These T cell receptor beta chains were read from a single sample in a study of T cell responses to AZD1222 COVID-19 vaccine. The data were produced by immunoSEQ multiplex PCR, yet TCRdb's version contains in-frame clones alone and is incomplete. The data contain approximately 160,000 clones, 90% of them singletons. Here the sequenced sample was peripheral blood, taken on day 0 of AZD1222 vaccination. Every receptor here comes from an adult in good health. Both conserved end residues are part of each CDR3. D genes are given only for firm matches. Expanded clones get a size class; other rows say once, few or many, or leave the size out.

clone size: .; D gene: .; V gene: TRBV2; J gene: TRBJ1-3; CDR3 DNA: TGTGCCAGCCGGCAACAAGACAGCTCTGGAAACACCATATATTTT; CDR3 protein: CASRQQDSSGNTIYF
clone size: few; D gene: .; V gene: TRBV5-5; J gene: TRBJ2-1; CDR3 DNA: TGTGCCAGCAGGCCCCCAGATGCGAATGAGCAGTTCTTC; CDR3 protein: CASRPPDANEQFF
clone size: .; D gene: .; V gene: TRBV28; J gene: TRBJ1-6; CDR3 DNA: TGTGCCAGCAGTTTAAAAGTTTATAATTCACCCCTCCACTTT; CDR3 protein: CASSLKVYNSPLHF
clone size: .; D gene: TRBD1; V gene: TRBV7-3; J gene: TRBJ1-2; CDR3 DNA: TGTGCCAGCAGCGGGCAGGGGGCTCTTGATGGCTACACCTTC; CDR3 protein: CASSGQGALDGYTF
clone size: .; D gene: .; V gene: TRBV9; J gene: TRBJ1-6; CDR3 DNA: TGTGCCAGCAGCGCTGGGGGAGGGCGATCACCCCTCCACTTT; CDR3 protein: CASSAGGGRSPLHF
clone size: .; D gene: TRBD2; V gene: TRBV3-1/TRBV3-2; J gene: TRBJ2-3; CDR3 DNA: TGTGCCAGCACGGGGGGGGGCACAGATACGCAGTATTTT; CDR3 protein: CASTGGGTDTQYF
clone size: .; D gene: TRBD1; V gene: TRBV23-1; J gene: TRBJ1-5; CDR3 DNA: TGCGCCAGCAGTCCCCCTGGGACAGGGAACAATAGCAATCAGCCCCAGCATTTT; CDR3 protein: CASSPPGTGNNSNQPQHF
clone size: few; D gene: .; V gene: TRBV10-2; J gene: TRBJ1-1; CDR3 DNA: TGCGCCAGCAGTGCCCCTATCCCCGCGCGGGTTGAGGGCATGAACACTGAAGCTTTCTTT; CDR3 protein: CASSAPIPARVEGMNTEAFF
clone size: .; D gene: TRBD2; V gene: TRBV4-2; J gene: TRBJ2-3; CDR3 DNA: TGTGCCAGCAGCCAGACCGGGACTAGCGGGGGAGATACGCAGTATTTT; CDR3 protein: CASSQTGTSGGDTQYF
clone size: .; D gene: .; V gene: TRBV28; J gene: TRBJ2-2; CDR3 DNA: TGTGCCAGCGGAAAAAACACCGGGGAGCTGTTTTTT; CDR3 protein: CASGKNTGELFF
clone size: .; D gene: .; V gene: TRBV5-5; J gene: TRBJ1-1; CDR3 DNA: TGTGCCAGCAGCCCCCGGGGGGGAAGGAACTCTGAAGCTTTCTTT; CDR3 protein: CASSPRGGRNSEAFF
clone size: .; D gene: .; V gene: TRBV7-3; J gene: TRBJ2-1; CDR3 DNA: TGTGCCAGCAGCTTAGCGGCCCCTTACAATGAGCAGTTCTTC; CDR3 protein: CASSLAAPYNEQFF
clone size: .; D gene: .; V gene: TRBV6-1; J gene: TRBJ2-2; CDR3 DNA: TGTGCCAGCAGTGGCCGGGACAAAGCAACCGGGGAGCTGTTTTTT; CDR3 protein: CASSGRDKATGELFF
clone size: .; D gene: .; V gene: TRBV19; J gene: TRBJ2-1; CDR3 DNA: TGTGCCAGTAGTATCTTCCGGGGGAGCTCCTACAATGAGCAGTTCTTC; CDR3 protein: CASSIFRGSSYNEQFF